The sequence of this TCR beta chain was determined in a study of Graves' ophthalmopathy and Graves' hyperthyroidism. No donor had other autoimmune disease, uncontrolled infection, pregnancy or lactation. Many counts were recorded for this clonotype. Amplification of the TCR beta CDR3 regions used RNA transcripts (as template). The first-round RT-PCR employed HTBI primers together with the Qiagen OneStep RT-PCR kit. A multiplex PCR was then performed as the second round. TCRdb recomputed calls from the multiplex PCR reads with MiXCR, one row per CDR3 protein. In the table there are about 400,000 distinct CDR3 sequences, 18% of which are singletons. Trimming left V 3 bases short and J 4 bases short, with 21 bases between. CDR3 size: 17 residues. The germline gives CDR1 MDHEN, CDR2 SYDVKM.

The clonotype comes from a woman under 30 with Graves' ophthalmopathy. The V gene is TRBV28, the J gene TRBJ1-1; possible D gene TRBD1, 5 bases. Sample: peripheral blood. The chain's CDR3 is CASSFPPGQAWGTEAFF. The CDR3 region has the DNA TGTGCCAGCAGTTTCCCCCCGGGGCAGGCATGGGGCACTGAAGCTTTCTTT.